The 10 T cell receptor beta chains reported below all come from one sample, sequenced in a study of T cell repertoires in cytomegalovirus infection. TCRdb reprocessed the reads with MiXCR, giving one entry per CDR3 protein. This table holds around 270,000 distinct CDR3 sequences, 9.1% found once. The sequenced material came from PBMCs. The receptors were gathered from a human donor in good health (CMV status not recorded). Some clones in this sample may be carry-over from other donors' samples.

The V call is TRBV7-2, the J call TRBJ2-7; the D gene is possibly TRBD2 (6 bases). Trimming stripped 0 bases from V and 6 bases from J, with 18 bases between. This CDR3 comprises 16 residues. Germline V gene lookup returns CDR1 SGHTA and CDR2 FQGNSA. The CDR3 region is CASSLAATSTPSEQYF. The CDR3 DNA sequence: TGTGCCAGCAGCTTAGCTGCGACTAGTACGCCCTCCGAGCAGTACTTC.

This clonotype was found once. V gene TRBV6-6 combines with J gene TRBJ1-1; weak D call: TRBD1 (6 bases). V was pared by 6 bases and J by 1 base, with 15 bases between. The CDR3 spans 15 residues. The germline V gene encodes CDR1 MNHNY and CDR2 SVGAGI (reference sequence). The DNA of the CDR3 is TGTGCCAGCAGGGGAGGGGGGAATCGGAACACTGAAGCTTTCTTT. It is translated as CASRGGGNRNTEAFF.

The sample holds many counts of this clonotype. The chain joins TRBV7-2 to TRBJ1-5; TRBD1 agrees at 7 bases. Germline V gene data show CDR1 as SGHTA and CDR2 as FQGNSA. Losses at the gene ends were 4 bases for V and 6 bases for J; bases not matched to a gene: 9. This CDR3 spans 15 amino acids. The CDR3 here is CASSSMTGLAQPQHF. CDR3 in DNA: TGTGCCAGCAGCTCCATGACAGGGCTGGCTCAGCCCCAGCATTTT. Filled out from reference TRBV7-2 and TRBJ1-5, the complete variable domain reads GAGVSQSPSNKVTEKGKDVELRCDPISGHTALYWYRQSLGQGLEFLIYFQGNSAPDKSGLPSDRFSAERTGGSVSTLTIQRTQQEDSAVYLCASSSMTGLAQPQHFGDGTRLSIL.

This clonotype has ten or more counts. For the CDR3, the DNA is TGTGCCAGCAGCTTAGACAGGGGCGGACACAATGAGCAGTTCTTC. This translates into CASSLDRGGHNEQFF. This chain uses TRBV7-2 with TRBJ2-1; 7 bases line up with TRBD1. There are 15 residues in the CDR3. After removal of 1 base from V and 5 bases from J, the junction contained 5 bases not matched to a gene. Germline values: CDR1 SGHTA, CDR2 FQGNSA. The full variable domain, with the rest looked up from reference TRBV7-2 and TRBJ2-1, is GAGVSQSPSNKVTEKGKDVELRCDPISGHTALYWYRQSLGQGLEFLIYFQGNSAPDKSGLPSDRFSAERTGGSVSTLTIQRTQQEDSAVYLCASSLDRGGHNEQFFGPGTRLTVL.

There are many counts of this clonotype. The V and J genes are TRBV7-4 and TRBJ1-1; D is possibly TRBD1 (6 bases). The germline gives CDR1 SGHVT, CDR2 SQSDAQ. The CDR3 totals 14 residues. V lost 0 bases and J lost 10, with 15 bases in between. The DNA for the CDR3 is TGTGCCAGCAGCTTAGCTGGGGGGGCCGCCGGAGCTTTCTTT. It is translated as CASSLAGGAAGAFF.

This clonotype came up many times. For the CDR3, the DNA is TGTGCCAGCAGTTACTCGAAGGGGGGGTACGAGCAGTACTTC. Its protein is CASSYSKGGYEQYF. The genes are TRBV6-5 and TRBJ2-7; the D gene is possibly TRBD2 (7 bases). The germline V gene encodes CDR1 MNHEY and CDR2 SVGAGI. This CDR3 is 14 amino acids long. Deletions cut 0 bases from V and 4 bases from J, with 10 bases between.

CDR3 residues: CASTRRDTQYF. The CDR3 DNA reads TGTGCCAGCACCAGACGAGATACGCAGTATTTT. The chain carries TRBV28 and TRBJ2-3; no reliable D call. Germline V gene lookup returns CDR1 MDHEN and CDR2 SYDVKM. The CDR3 extends over 11 amino acids. Trimming stripped 7 bases from V and 5 bases from J, with 7 bases between.

This clonotype has a count of ten or more. The chain's CDR3 is CASSLEPSPSYEQYF. The CDR3 DNA sequence: TGTGCCAGCAGCTTAGAACCTAGCCCCTCCTACGAGCAGTACTTC. The chain joins TRBV7-8 to TRBJ2-7, with TRBD2 as a possible D gene (5 bases). Germline V gene sequence: CDR1 SGHVS, CDR2 FQNEAQ. Trimming took 1 base from V and 0 from J, leaving 10 bases between them. The CDR3 consists of 15 residues.

This clonotype was recorded at least ten times. The rearrangement uses TRBV12-3 or TRBV12-4 and TRBJ2-2; 7 nucleotides align to TRBD2. Trimming removed 7 bases from V and 3 bases from J; junction bases left unmatched: 8. The CDR3 is 15 amino acids. CDR3 sequence (DNA): TGTGCCAGCACCCCAGCGGGGAGGGACACCGGGGAGCTGTTTTTT. Amino acids: CASTPAGRDTGELFF.

This clonotype was seen many times. The V call is TRBV7-9, the J call TRBJ2-1, with TRBD2 matching 7 bases. Looked up from germline, CDR1 is SEHNR and CDR2 is FQNEAQ (reference sequence). CDR3 length: 14 residues. V trimming: 4 bases; J trimming: 5 bases; junction bases outside the gene matches: 5. The CDR3 spells CASSWGGSDNEQFF. CDR3 coding DNA: TGTGCCAGCAGCTGGGGGGGGAGCGACAATGAGCAGTTCTTC.